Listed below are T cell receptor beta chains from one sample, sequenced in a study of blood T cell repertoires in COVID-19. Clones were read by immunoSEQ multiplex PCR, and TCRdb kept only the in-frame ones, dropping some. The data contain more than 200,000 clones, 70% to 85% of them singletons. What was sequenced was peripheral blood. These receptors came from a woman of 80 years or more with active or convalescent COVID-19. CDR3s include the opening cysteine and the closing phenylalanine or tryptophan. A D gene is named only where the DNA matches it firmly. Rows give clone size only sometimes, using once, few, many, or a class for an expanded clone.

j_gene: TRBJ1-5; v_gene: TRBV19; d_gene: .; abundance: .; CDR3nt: TGTGCCACCGGGATTATGAGCAATCAGCCCCAGCATTTT; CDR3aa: CATGIMSNQPQHF
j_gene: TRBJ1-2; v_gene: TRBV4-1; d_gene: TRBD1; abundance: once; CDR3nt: TGCGCCAGCAGCCAAGATCCCACAGGGGGCAACTATGGCTACACCTTC; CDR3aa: CASSQDPTGGNYGYTF
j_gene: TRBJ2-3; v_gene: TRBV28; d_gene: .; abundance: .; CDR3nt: TGTGCCGGGGGGACTTCGGTAGATACGCAGTATTTT; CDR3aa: CAGGTSVDTQYF
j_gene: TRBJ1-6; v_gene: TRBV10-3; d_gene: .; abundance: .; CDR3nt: TGTGCCATCAGTGAGATGACCTCAGGGGATTCACCCCTCCACTTT; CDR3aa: CAISEMTSGDSPLHF
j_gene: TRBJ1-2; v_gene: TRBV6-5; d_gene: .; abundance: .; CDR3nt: TGTGCCAGCAGGTCGCAGTCCTCCGCCGGGTATGGCTACACCTTC; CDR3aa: CASRSQSSAGYGYTF
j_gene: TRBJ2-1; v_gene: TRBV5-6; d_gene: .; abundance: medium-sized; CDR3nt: TGTGCCAGCAGCGACCGGGCCTCGGGGTTCTGGCTGTTCTTC; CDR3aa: CASSDRASGFWLFF
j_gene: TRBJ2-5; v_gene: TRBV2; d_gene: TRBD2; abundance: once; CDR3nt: TGTGCCAGCAGTGAAATCGGTACTAGCGGGAGGACCCAAGAGACCCAGTACTTC; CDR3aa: CASSEIGTSGRTQETQYF
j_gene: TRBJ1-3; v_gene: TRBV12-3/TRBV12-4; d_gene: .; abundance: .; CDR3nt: TGTGCCAGCAGTTTTGCGGGAAACACCATATATTTT; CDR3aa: CASSFAGNTIYF
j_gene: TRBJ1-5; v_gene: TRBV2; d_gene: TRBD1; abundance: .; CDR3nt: TGTGCCAGCAGTGGGTCCGGGACAGGGTACAATCAGCCCCAGCATTTT; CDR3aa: CASSGSGTGYNQPQHF
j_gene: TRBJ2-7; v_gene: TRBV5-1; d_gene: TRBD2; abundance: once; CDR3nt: TGCGCCAGCAGCTTGGCCACGGCTAGCGGATACGAGCAGTACTTC; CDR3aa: CASSLATASGYEQYF
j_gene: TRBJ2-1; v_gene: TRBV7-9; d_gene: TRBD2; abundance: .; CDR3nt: TGTGCCAGCAGCTTAGCGAGCGGGAGCCTCTCCTACAATGAGCAGTTCTTC; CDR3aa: CASSLASGSLSYNEQFF
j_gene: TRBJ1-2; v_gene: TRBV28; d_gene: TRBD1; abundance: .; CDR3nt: TGTGCCAGCAGCTTGACAGGGGCCTATGGCTACACCTTC; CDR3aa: CASSLTGAYGYTF
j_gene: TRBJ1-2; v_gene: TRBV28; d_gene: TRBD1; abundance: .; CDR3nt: TGTGCCAGCAGAACCGGACAGGCGATAGGGTCATATGGCTACACCTTC; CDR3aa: CASRTGQAIGSYGYTF
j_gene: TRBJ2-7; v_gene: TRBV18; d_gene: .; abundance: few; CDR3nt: TGTGCCAGCTCAAGACAGGAGATCTACGAGCAGTACTTC; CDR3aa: CASSRQEIYEQYF
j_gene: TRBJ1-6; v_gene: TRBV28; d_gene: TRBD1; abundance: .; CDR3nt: TGTGCCAGCAGTTCCACAGGGGATAATTCACCCCTCCACTTT; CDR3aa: CASSSTGDNSPLHF
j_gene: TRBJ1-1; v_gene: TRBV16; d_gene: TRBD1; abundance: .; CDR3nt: TGTGCCAGCAGCCAACACAGGGGACGGGTGAACACTGAAGCTTTCTTT; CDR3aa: CASSQHRGRVNTEAFF
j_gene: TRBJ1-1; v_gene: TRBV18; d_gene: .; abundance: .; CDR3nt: TGTGCCAGCTCCCCTAGGGCAGGGTCGAACACTGAAGCTTTCTTT; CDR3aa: CASSPRAGSNTEAFF
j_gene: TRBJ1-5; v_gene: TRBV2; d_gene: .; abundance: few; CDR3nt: TGTGCCAGCAGTGATCTATACAATCAGCCCCAGCATTTT; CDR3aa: CASSDLYNQPQHF
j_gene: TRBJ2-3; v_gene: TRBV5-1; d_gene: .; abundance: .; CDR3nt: TGCGCCAGCAGCCGTACAGGGTTGAAGGTCACAGATACGCAGTATTTT; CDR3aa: CASSRTGLKVTDTQYF
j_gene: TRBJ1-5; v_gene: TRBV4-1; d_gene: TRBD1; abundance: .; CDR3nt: TGCGCCAGCAGCCGCGACGGGACAGGAGATCAGCCCCAGCATTTT; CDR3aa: CASSRDGTGDQPQHF
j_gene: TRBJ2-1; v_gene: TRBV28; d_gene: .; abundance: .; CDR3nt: TGTGCCAGCAGTCTGACCCAGACACATGAGCAGTTCTTC; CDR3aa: CASSLTQTHEQFF
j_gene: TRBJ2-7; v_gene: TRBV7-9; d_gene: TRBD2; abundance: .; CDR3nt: TGTGCCAGCAGCCTTGAGGGACTAGCGGGAGGACGGGCCGAGCAGTACTTC; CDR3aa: CASSLEGLAGGRAEQYF
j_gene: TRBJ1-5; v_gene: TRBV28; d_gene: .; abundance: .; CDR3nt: TGTGCCGGGGAGGGTAGCAATCAGCCCCAGCATTTT; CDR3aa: CAGEGSNQPQHF
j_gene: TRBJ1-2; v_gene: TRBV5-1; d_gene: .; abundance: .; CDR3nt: TGCGCCAGCAGCTTGGAGGGACTCTCTGGCTACACCTTC; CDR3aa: CASSLEGLSGYTF
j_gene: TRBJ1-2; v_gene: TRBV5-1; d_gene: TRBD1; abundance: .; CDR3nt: TGCGCCAGCAGCTTGGGGGGACAGACTAACTATGGCTACACCTTC; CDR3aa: CASSLGGQTNYGYTF
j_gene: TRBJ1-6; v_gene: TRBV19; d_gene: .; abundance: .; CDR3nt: TGTGCCAGTAGTATGGCGGGACGGATTAATTCACCCCTCCACTTT; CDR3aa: CASSMAGRINSPLHF
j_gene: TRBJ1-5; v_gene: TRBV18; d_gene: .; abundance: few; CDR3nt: TGTGCCAGCTCACCAACAGGACGGAATCAGCCCCAGCATTTT; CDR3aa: CASSPTGRNQPQHF
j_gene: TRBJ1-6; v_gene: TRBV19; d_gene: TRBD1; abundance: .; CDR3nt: TGTGCCAGTAGTGGGGGACAGACATATAATTCACCCCTCCACTTT; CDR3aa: CASSGGQTYNSPLHF
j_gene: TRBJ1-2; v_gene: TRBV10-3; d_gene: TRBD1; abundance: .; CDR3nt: TGTGCCAGCAGCGAGACAGGGGCTAACTATGGCTACACCTTC; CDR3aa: CASSETGANYGYTF